Reported below is one T cell receptor (beta chain). Peripheral blood samples of roughly 9.8 milliliters were drawn from each donor. The data stem from a study of blood T cells in healthy people across ages. The use of a sample-barcoded 5' primer and a J-beta primer mix characterized a second PCR of about 7 to 12 cycles. Every molecule of cDNA carried a tag from a template-switch adaptor with 12 random nucleotides. TCRdb redid the calling of the 5' RACE reads with MiXCR, one entry per CDR3 protein. The table has roughly 500,000 distinct CDR3 sequences, about 25% seen once. V shed 3 bases and J 2 bases; nucleotides not matched to a gene: 6. The CDR3 contains 15 residues. In germline, CDR1 is SGHTA, CDR2 FQGNSA.

The TCR sequence derives from a woman in her seventies in good health. The sequenced sample consisted of blood. V gene TRBV7-2 combines with J gene TRBJ1-2; 7 bases fit TRBD1. The CDR3 bases are TGTGCCAGCAGCTTCATCTCACAGGGGAACTATGGCTACACCTTC. Amino acid sequence: CASSFISQGNYGYTF.